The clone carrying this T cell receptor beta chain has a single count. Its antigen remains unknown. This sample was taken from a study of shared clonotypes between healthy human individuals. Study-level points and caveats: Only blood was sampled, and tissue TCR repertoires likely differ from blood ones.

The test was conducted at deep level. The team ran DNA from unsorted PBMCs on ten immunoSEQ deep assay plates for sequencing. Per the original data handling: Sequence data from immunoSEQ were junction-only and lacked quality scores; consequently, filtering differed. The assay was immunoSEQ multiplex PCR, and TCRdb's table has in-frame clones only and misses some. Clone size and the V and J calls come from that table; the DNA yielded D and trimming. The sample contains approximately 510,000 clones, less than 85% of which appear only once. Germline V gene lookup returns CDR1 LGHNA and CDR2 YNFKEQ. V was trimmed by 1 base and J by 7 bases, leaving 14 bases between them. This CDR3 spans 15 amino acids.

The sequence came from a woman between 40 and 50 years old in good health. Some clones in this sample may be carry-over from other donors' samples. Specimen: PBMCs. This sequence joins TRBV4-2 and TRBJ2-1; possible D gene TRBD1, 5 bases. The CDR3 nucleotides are TGTGCCAGCAGCCAAGTTTCACCGCCAGGGAATGAGCAGTTCTTC. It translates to CASSQVSPPGNEQFF.